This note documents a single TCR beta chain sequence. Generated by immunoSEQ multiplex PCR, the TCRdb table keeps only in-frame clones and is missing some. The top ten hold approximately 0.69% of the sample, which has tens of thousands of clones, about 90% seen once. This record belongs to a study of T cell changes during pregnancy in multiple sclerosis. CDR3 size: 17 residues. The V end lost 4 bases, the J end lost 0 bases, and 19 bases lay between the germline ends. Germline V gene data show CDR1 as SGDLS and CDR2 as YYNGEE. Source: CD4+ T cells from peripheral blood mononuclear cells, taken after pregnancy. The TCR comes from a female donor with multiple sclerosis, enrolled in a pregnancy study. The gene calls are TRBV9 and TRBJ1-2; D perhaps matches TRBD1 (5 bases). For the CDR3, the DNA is TGTGCCAGCAGCCCCCGAGGAGGGGCGAGGTCTAACTATGGCTACACCTTC. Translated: CASSPRGGARSNYGYTF.